These 8 T cell receptor beta chains share one sample of origin, sequenced in a study of blood T cell repertoires in COVID-19. Method: immunoSEQ multiplex PCR; TCRdb's copy keeps in-frame clones and lacks some. Seen here are under 30,000 clones, 80% observed once, and the top ten hold roughly half. The specimen was peripheral blood. The origin of the receptors is a woman aged 65 to 85 with acute or convalescent COVID-19.

The chain couples TRBV30 to TRBJ2-7; no definite D call. V gave up 4 bases and J gave up 4 bases, with 8 bases separating them. The CDR3 contains 11 residues. Germline CDR1 and CDR2: GTSNPN and SVGIG (reference sequence). For the CDR3, the DNA is TGTGCCTGGAATTCGGGTTACGAGCAGTACTTC. Its translation is CAWNSGYEQYF.

V and J are TRBV10-3 and TRBJ2-1, with D possibly being TRBD2 (5 bases). CDR3 size: 15 residues. Trimming cost V 3 bases and J 5 bases, with 14 bases left between them. Looked up from germline, CDR1 is ENHRY and CDR2 is SYGVKD. The CDR3 spells CAISEEKGEDNEQFF. The CDR3 region has the DNA TGTGCCATCAGTGAAGAGAAGGGAGAAGACAATGAGCAGTTCTTC.

V gene TRBV5-1 combines with J gene TRBJ2-2, with TRBD2 identical over 15 bases. The CDR3 covers 16 residues. Germline V gene data show CDR1 as SGHRS and CDR2 as YFSETQ. The junction had 3 bases not matched to a gene; V was cut back by 3 bases and J by 6 bases. CDR3 residues: CASSSGLAGGPGELFF. CDR3 coding DNA: TGCGCCAGCAGCTCAGGACTAGCGGGAGGGCCCGGGGAGCTGTTTTTT.

The rearrangement uses TRBV25-1 and TRBJ1-6; 10 bases are shared with TRBD1. CDR3 size: 15 residues. Trimming removed 6 bases from V and 9 bases from J; junction bases left unmatched: 8. Germline lookup yields CDR1 MGHDK and CDR2 SYGVNS. CDR3: CASRTGGTRISPLHF. CDR3 nucleotide sequence: TGTGCCAGCAGGACAGGGGGCACTAGGATTTCACCCCTCCACTTT. Full variable domain (outside the CDR3, taken from reference TRBV25-1 and TRBJ1-6): EADIYQTPRYLVIGTGKKITLECSQTMGHDKMYWYQQDPGMELHLIHYSYGVNSTEKGDLSSESTVSRIRTEHFPLTLESARPSHTSQYLCASRTGGTRISPLHFGNGTRLTVT.

The chain uses TRBV3-1 (or the pseudogene TRBV3-2) and TRBJ2-4; possibly TRBD1 for D (5 bases). Germline V CDR1 and CDR2: LGHDT, YNNKEL (reference sequence). V dropped 0 bases and J dropped 9 bases, with 15 bases sitting between them. This CDR3 is built from 15 residues. The CDR3: CASSQDLLDSSIQYF. Here the CDR3 DNA reads TGTGCCAGCAGCCAAGATCTCCTTGACAGTAGCATTCAGTACTTC.

The genes are TRBV5-1 and TRBJ2-1; D perhaps matches TRBD1 (5 bases). The CDR3 loop spans 13 amino acids. Germline V gives CDR1 SGHRS, CDR2 YFSETQ. Between the trimmed V and J ends, which lost 0 bases and 4 bases, there was a span of 5 bases. The CDR3 nucleotides read TGCGCCAGCAGCTTGGACAGGTACAATGAGCAGTTCTTC. The encoded protein is CASSLDRYNEQFF. The full variable domain, rest sourced from reference TRBV5-1 and TRBJ2-1, is KAGVTQTPRYLIKTRGQQVTLSCSPISGHRSVSWYQQTPGQGLQFLFEYFSETQRNKGNFPGRFSGRQFSNSRSEMNVSTLELGDSALYLCASSLDRYNEQFFGPGTRLTVL.

The V and J genes are TRBV5-5 and TRBJ2-3, with D perhaps TRBD2 (6 bases). V was shortened by 2 bases and J by 2 bases, with 15 bases between the two germline ends. Germline values: CDR1 SGHKS, CDR2 YYEKEE (reference sequence). The CDR3 is 16 residues long. The CDR3 nucleotides are TGTGCCAGCAGCTTCATTCTGCGGGGACTCACAGATACGCAGTATTTT. This translates into CASSFILRGLTDTQYF.

Only a few counts were recorded for this clone. This chain uses TRBV28 with TRBJ1-3; possible D gene TRBD1, 6 bases. Per germline, CDR1 MDHEN and CDR2 SYDVKM. The CDR3 length is 16 residues. V was shortened by 5 bases and J by 3 bases, with 17 bases between the two germline ends. The CDR3 sequence is CASSTPSGAGGNTIYF. CDR3 DNA sequence: TGTGCCAGCAGTACCCCTTCAGGGGCGGGTGGAAACACCATATATTTT.